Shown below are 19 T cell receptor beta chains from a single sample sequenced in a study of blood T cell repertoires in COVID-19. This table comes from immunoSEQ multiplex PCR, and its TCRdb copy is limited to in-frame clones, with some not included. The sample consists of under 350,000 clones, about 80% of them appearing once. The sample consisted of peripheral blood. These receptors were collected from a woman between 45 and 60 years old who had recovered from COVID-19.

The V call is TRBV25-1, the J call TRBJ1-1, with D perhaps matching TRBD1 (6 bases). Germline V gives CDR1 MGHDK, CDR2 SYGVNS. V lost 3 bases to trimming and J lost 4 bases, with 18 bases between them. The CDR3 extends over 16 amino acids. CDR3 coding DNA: TGTGCCAGCAGTGAGGTTGGGGGCCTGGATTTCACTGAAGCTTTCTTT. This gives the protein CASSEVGGLDFTEAFF.

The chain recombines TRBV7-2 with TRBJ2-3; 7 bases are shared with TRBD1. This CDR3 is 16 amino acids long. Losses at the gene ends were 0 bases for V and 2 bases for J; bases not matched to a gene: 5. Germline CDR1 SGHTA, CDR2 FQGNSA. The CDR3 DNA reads TGTGCCAGCAGCTTAGCCCCACAGGGGTACACAGATACGCAGTATTTT. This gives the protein CASSLAPQGYTDTQYF.

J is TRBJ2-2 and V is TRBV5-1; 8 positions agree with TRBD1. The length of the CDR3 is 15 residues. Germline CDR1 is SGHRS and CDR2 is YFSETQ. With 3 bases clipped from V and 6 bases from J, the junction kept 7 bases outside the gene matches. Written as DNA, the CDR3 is TGCGCCAGCAGCTATGGACAGGGTGAGGCCGGGGAGCTGTTTTTT. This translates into CASSYGQGEAGELFF.

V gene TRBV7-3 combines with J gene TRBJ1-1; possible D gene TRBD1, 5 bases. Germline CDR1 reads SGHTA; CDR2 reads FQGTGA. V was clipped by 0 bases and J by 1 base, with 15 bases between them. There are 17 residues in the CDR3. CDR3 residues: CASSLTGGVGPNTEAFF. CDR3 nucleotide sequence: TGTGCCAGCAGCTTAACCGGGGGTGTAGGGCCGAACACTGAAGCTTTCTTT. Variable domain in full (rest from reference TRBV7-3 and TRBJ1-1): GAGVSQTPSNKVTEKGKYVELRCDPISGHTALYWYRQSLGQGPEFLIYFQGTGAADDSGLPNDRFFAVRPEGSVSTLKIQRTERGDSAVYLCASSLTGGVGPNTEAFFGQGTRLTVV.

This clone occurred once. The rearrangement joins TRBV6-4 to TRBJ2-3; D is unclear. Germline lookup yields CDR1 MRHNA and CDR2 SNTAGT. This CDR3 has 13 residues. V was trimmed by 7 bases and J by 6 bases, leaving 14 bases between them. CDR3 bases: TGTGCCAGCAACTCCCTTTTCGGTGATACGCAGTATTTT. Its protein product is CASNSLFGDTQYF.

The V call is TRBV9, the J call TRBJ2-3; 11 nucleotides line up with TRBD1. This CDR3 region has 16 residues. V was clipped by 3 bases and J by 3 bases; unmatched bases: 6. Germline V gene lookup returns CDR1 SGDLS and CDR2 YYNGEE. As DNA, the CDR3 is TGTGCCAGCAGCGCATCACGGGACAGGGGGACAGATACGCAGTATTTT. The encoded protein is CASSASRDRGTDTQYF.

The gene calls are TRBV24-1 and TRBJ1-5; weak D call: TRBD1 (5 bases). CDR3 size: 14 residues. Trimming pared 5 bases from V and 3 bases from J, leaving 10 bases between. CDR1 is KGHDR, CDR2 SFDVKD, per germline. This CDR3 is CATSGGDFNQPQHF. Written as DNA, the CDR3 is TGTGCCACCAGTGGAGGGGACTTCAATCAGCCCCAGCATTTT.

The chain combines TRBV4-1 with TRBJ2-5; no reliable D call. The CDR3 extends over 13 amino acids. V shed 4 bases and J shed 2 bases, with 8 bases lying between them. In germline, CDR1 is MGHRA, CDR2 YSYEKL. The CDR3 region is CASSRGTQETQYF. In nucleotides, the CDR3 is TGCGCCAGCAGCCGAGGAACACAAGAGACCCAGTACTTC.

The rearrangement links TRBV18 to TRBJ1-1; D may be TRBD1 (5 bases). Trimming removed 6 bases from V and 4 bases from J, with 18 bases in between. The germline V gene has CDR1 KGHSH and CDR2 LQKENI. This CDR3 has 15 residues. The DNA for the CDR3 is TGTGCCAGCTCGCCCAATCCCGACAGTGCCACTGAAGCTTTCTTT. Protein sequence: CASSPNPDSATEAFF. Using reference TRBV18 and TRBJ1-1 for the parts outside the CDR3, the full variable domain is NAGVMQNPRHLVRRRGQEARLRCSPMKGHSHVYWYRQLPEEGLKFMVYLQKENIIDESGMPKERFSAEFPKEGPSILRIQQVVRGDSAAYFCASSPNPDSATEAFFGQGTRLTVV.

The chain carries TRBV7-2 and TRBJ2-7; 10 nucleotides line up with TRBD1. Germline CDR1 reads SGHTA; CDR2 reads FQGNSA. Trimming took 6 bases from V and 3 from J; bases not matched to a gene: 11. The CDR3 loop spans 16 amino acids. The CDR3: CASRPRPGQGLYEQYF. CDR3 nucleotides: TGTGCCAGCAGGCCTCGACCGGGACAGGGGCTCTACGAGCAGTACTTC.

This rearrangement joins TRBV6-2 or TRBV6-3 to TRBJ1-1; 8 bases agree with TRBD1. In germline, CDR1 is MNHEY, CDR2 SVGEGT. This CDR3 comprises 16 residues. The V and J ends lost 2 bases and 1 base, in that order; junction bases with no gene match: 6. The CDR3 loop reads CASSYPGQGANTEAFF. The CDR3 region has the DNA TGTGCCAGCAGTTACCCTGGGCAGGGGGCGAACACTGAAGCTTTCTTT.

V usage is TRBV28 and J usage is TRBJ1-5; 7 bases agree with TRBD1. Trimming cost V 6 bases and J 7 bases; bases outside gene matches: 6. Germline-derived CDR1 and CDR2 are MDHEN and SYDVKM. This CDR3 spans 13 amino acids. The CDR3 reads CASRATGKQPQHF. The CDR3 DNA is TGTGCCAGCAGGGCGACAGGGAAACAGCCCCAGCATTTT.

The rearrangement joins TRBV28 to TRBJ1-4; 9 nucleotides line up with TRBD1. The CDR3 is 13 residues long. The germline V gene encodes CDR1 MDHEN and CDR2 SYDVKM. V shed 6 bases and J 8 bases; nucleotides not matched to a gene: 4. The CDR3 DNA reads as TGTGCCAGCAGGGGGACAGGGAGAGAAAAACTGTTTTTT. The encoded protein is CASRGTGREKLFF.

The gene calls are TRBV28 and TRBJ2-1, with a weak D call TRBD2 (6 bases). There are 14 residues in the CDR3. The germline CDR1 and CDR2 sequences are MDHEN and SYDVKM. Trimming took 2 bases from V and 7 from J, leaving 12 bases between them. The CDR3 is CASSLRLRGNEQFF. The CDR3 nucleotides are TGTGCCAGCAGTTTACGCCTACGGGGGAATGAGCAGTTCTTC.

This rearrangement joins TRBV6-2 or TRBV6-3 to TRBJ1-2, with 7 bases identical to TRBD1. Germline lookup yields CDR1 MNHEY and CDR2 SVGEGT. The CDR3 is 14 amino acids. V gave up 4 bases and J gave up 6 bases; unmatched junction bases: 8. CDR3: CASSSGDRVHGYTF. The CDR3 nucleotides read TGTGCCAGCAGTTCCGGAGACAGGGTCCATGGCTACACCTTC.

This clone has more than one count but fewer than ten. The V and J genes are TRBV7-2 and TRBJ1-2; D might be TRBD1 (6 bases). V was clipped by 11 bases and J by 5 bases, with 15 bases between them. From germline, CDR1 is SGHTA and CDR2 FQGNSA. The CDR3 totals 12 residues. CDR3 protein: CAGGAGAYGYTF. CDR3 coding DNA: TGTGCCGGGGGGGCAGGAGCATATGGCTACACCTTC. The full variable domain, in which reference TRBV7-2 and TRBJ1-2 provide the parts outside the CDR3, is GAGVSQSPSNKVTEKGKDVELRCDPISGHTALYWYRQSLGQGLEFLIYFQGNSAPDKSGLPSDRFSAERTGGSVSTLTIQRTQQEDSAVYLCAGGAGAYGYTFGSGTRLTVV.

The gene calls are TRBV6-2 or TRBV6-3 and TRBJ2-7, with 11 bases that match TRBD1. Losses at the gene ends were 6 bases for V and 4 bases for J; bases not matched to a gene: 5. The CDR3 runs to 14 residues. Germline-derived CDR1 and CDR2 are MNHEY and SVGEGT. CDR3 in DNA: TGTGCCAGCAGCCTCGGACAGGGGGCATACGAGCAGTACTTC. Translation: CASSLGQGAYEQYF.

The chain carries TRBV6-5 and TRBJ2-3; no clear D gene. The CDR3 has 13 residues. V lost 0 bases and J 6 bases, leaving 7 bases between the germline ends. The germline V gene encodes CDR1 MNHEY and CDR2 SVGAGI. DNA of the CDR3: TGTGCCAGCAGTTACTCGTTCCGGGATACGCAGTATTTT. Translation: CASSYSFRDTQYF.

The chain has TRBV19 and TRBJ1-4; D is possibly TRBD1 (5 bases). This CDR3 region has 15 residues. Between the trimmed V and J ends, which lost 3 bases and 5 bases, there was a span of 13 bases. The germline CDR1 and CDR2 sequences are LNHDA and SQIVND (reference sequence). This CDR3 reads CASSIRAGNNEKLFF. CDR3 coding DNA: TGTGCCAGTAGTATCAGGGCAGGGAACAATGAAAAACTGTTTTTT.